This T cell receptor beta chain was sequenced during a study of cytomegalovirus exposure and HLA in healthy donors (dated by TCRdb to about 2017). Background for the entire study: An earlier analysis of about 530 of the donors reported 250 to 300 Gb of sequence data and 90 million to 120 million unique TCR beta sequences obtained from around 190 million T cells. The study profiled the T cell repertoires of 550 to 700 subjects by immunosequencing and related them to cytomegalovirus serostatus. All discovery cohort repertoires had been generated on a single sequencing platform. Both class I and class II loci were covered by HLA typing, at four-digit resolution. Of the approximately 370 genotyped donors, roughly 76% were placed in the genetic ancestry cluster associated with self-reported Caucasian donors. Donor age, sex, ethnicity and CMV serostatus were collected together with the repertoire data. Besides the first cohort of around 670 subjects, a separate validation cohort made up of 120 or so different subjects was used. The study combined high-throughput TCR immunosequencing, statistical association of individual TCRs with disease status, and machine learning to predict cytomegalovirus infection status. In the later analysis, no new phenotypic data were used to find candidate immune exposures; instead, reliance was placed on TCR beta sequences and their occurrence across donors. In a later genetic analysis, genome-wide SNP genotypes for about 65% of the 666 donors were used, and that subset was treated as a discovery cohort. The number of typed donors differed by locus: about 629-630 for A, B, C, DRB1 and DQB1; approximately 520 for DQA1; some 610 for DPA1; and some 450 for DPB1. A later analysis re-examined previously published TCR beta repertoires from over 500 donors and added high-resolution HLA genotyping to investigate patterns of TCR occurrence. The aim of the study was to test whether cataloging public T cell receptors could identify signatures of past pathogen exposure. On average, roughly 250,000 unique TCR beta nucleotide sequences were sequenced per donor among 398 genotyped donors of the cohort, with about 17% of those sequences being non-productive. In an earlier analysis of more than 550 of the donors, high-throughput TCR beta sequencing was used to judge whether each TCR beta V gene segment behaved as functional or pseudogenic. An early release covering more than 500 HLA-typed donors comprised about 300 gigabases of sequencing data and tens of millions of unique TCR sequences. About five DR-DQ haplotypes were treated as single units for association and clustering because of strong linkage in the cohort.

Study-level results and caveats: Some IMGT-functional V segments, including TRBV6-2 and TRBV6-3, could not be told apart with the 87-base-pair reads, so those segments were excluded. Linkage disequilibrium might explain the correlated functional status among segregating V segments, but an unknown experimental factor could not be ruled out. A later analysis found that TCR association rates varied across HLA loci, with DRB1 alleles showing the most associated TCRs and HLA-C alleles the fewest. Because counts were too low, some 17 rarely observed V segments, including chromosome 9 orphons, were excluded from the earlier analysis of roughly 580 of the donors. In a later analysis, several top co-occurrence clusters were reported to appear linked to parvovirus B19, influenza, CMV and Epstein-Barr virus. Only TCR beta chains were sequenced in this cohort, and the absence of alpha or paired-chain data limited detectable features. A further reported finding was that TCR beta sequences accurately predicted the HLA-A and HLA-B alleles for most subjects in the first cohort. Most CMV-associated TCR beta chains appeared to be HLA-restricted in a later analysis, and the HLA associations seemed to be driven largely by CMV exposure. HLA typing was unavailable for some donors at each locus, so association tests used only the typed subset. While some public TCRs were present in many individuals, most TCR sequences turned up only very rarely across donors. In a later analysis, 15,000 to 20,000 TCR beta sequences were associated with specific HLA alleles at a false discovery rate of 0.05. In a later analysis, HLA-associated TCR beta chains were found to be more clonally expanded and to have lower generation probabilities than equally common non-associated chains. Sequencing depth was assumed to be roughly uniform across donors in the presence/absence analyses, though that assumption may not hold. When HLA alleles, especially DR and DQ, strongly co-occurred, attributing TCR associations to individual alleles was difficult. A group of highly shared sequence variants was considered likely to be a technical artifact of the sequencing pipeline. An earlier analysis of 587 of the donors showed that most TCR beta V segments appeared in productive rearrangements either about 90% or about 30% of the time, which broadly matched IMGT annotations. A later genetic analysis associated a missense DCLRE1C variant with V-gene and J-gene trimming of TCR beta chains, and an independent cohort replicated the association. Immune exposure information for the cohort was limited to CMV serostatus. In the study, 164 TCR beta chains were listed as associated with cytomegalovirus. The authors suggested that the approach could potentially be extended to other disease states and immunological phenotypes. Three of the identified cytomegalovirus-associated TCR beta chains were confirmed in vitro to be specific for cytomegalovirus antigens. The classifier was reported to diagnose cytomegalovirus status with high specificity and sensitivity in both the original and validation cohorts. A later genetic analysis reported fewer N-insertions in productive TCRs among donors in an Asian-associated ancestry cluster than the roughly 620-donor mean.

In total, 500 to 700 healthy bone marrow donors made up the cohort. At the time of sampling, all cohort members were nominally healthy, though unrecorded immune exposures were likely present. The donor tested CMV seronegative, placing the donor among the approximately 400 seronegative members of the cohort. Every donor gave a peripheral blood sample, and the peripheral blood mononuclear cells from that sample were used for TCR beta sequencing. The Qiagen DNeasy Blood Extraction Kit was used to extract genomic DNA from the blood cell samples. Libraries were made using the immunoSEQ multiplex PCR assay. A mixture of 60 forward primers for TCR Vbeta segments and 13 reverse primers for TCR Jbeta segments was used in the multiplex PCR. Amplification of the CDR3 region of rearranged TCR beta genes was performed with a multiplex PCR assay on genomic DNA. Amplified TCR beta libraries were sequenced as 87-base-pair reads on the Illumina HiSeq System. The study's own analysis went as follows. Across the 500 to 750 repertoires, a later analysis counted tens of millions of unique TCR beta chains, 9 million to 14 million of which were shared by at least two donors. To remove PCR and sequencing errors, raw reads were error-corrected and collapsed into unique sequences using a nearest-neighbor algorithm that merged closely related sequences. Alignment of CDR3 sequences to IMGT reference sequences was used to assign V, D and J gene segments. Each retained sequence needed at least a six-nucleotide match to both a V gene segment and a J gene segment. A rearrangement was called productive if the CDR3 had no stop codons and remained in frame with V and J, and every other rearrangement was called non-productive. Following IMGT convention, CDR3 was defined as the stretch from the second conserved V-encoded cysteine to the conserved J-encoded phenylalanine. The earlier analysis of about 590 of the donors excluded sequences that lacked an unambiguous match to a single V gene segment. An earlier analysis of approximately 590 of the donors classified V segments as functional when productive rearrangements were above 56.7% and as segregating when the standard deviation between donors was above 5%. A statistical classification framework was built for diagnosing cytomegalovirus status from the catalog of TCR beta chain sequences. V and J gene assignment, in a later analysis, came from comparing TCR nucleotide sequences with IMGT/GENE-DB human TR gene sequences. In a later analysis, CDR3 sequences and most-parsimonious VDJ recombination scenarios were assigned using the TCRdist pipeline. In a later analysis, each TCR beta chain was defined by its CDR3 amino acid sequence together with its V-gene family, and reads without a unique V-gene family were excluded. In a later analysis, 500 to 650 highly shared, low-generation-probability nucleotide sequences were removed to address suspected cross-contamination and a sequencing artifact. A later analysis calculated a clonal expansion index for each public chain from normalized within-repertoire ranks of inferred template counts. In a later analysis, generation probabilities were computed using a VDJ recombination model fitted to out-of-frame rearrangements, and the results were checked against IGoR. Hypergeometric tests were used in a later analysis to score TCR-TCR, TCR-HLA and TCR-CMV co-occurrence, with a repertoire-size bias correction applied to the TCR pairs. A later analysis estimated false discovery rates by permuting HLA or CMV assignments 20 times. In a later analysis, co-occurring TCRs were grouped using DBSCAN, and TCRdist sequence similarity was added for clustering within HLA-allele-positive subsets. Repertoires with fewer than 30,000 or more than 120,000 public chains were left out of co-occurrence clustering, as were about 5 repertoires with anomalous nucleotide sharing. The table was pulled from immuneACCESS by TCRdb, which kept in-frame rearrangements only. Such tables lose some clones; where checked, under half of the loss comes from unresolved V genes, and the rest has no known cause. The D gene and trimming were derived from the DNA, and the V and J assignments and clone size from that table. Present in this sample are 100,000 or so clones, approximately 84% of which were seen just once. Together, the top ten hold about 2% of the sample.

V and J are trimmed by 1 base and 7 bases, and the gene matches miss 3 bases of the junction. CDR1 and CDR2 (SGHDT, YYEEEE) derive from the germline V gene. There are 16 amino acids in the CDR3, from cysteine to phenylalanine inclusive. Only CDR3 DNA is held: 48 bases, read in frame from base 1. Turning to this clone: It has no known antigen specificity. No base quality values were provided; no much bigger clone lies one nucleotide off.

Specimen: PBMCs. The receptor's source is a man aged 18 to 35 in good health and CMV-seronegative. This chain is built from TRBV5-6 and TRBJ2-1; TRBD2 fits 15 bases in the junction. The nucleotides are TGTGCCAGCAGCTTGCTAGGGACTAGCGGGAGGAATGAGCAGTTCTTC. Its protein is CASSLLGTSGRNEQFF. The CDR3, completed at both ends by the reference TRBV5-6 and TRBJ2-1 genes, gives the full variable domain DAGVTQSPTHLIKTRGQQVTLRCSPKSGHDTVSWYQQALGQGPQFIFQYYEEEERQRGNFPDRFSGHQFPNYSSELNVNALLLGDSALYLCASSLLGTSGRNEQFFGPGTRLTVL.